The 12 T cell receptor beta chains listed next were all sequenced from one sample in a study of T-cell reconstitution after alpha-beta-depleted transplantation in children. Unique molecular identifiers were used to barcode this TCRbeta library. TCRdb called the PCR reads again in MiXCR, with one record for every CDR3 protein. The sample gives around 200,000 distinct CDR3 sequences, 11% of which show up once; over 25% is in the top ten. Sequenced here: PBMCs, sampled before TCRalphabeta/CD19-depleted stem cell transplant. These receptors originate from a child younger than two with acute myeloid leukemia, due to receive a stem cell transplant.

V and J are TRBV27 and TRBJ1-3; TRBD1 matches at 8 bases. This CDR3 has 15 amino acids. J lost 4 bases, V lost 6 bases, and 8 bases had no gene match. Looked up from germline, CDR1 is MNHEY and CDR2 is SMNVEV (reference sequence). The CDR3 nucleotides read TGTGCCAGCAGAAACCTGGACAGGGACGGAAACACCATATATTTT. Amino acid sequence: CASRNLDRDGNTIYF.

This clonotype was counted at least ten times. This chain joins TRBV5-1 and TRBJ1-6, with TRBD1 identical over 8 bases. Per the germline V gene, CDR1 is SGHRS and CDR2 is YFSETQ. Trimming cost V 4 bases and J 0 bases; bases outside gene matches: 9. The CDR3 sequence is 18 residues long. The CDR3 DNA reads as TGCGCCAGCAGCCGGGACAGGTCGGGATCCTCCTATAATTCACCCCTCCACTTT. This encodes CASSRDRSGSSYNSPLHF.

The chain employs TRBV5-4 and TRBJ2-1; 7 positions match TRBD2. V dropped 4 bases and J dropped 0; count of bases not matched to a gene: 7. CDR3 length equals 16 residues. In germline, CDR1 is SGHNT, CDR2 YYREEE (reference sequence). CDR3 DNA sequence: TGTGCCAGCAGCACCGGGGGGACCCGCTCCTACAATGAGCAGTTCTTC. It codes for CASSTGGTRSYNEQFF. Full variable domain (outside the CDR3, taken from reference TRBV5-4 and TRBJ2-1): ETGVTQSPTHLIKTRGQQVTLRCSSQSGHNTVSWYQQALGQGPQFIFQYYREEENGRGNFPPRFSGLQFPNYSSELNVNALELDDSALYLCASSTGGTRSYNEQFFGPGTRLTVL.

V is TRBV3-1 and J is TRBJ2-1; D call uncertain. V gave up 4 bases and J gave up 5 bases, with 9 bases separating them. CDR1 and CDR2 (germline): LGHDT, YNNKEL (reference sequence). The CDR3 spans 13 residues. The CDR3 DNA is TGTGCCAGCAGCCTAGACTTGCACAATGAGCAGTTCTTC. Translation gives CASSLDLHNEQFF.

As to this clonotype: This could be a read error, since a much larger clone is one nucleotide away. The V call is TRBV6-1, the J call TRBJ2-5; TRBD2 aligns across 15 bases. The CDR3 extends over 16 amino acids. Germline CDR1 MNHNS, CDR2 SASEGT. J was trimmed by 5 bases and V by 6 bases; bases with no gene match: 7. In nucleotides, the CDR3 is TGTGCCAGCAGACCTGGACTAGCGGGAGGGGTTGAGACCCAGTACTTC. This gives the protein CASRPGLAGGVETQYF.

J is TRBJ2-6 and V is TRBV10-3; D unclear. The ends were cut back, 9 bases at V and 0 bases at J, with 12 bases in the middle. Germline CDR1 and CDR2: ENHRY and SYGVKD. This CDR3 region has 15 residues. The CDR3 region has the DNA TGTGCCATTTCGAGCCCCAGCTCTGGGGCCAACGTCCTGACTTTC. Protein sequence: CAISSPSSGANVLTF.

The chain is built from TRBV5-1 and TRBJ2-2; D is possibly TRBD1 (5 bases). The CDR3 loop spans 15 amino acids. Trimming cost V 9 bases and J 3 bases, with 18 bases left between them. The germline gives CDR1 SGHRS, CDR2 YFSETQ. Here the CDR3 reads CATQGDFIDTGELFF. DNA of the CDR3: TGCGCCACCCAGGGCGACTTCATAGACACCGGGGAGCTGTTTTTT.

This clonotype was observed many times. The gene calls are TRBV5-1 and TRBJ2-1, with a weak D call TRBD1 (5 bases). CDR1 SGHRS and CDR2 YFSETQ come from the germline V gene. V shed 0 bases and J shed 6 bases, with 13 bases lying between them. There are 15 residues in the CDR3. The chain's CDR3 is CASSLVRVGTNEQFF. The CDR3 DNA reads as TGCGCCAGCAGCTTGGTCAGGGTCGGAACCAATGAGCAGTTCTTC.

The chain joins TRBV20-1 to TRBJ2-4; the match to TRBD1 covers 9 bases. CDR1 is DFQATT, CDR2 SNEGSKA, per germline (reference sequence). This CDR3 is 14 amino acids long. V lost 6 bases, J lost 4 bases, and 7 bases stayed unmatched. CDR3 nucleotides: TGCAGTGCGAGTTTCGGGACAGGGAAAAACATTCAGTACTTC. Residues: CSASFGTGKNIQYF.

In this sample, this clonotype turned up many times. V usage is TRBV7-9 and J usage is TRBJ2-1; a weak D match, TRBD1 (5 bases). This CDR3 is built from 14 residues. Germline loops: CDR1 SEHNR, CDR2 FQNEAQ (reference sequence). V lost 6 bases to trimming and J lost 7 bases, with 16 bases between them. This CDR3 is CASSRGNQVNEQFF. In DNA form, the CDR3 reads TGTGCCAGCAGTAGGGGAAATCAGGTGAATGAGCAGTTCTTC.

This clonotype was detected many times. The chain has TRBV12-3 or TRBV12-4 and TRBJ1-1; tentatively, D is TRBD1 (5 bases). Trimming cost V 3 bases and J 4 bases, with 21 bases left between them. This CDR3 contains 17 residues. CDR3 nucleotides: TGTGCCAGCAGTTTTTCGTTTCAGGGAGGAAGGAGCACTGAAGCTTTCTTT. This translates into CASSFSFQGGRSTEAFF.

The V gene is TRBV6-4, the J gene TRBJ2-2; TRBD1 might be the D (5 bases). The CDR3 spans 14 residues. V lost 4 bases and J 7 bases, leaving 13 bases between the germline ends. Germline CDR1 is MRHNA and CDR2 is SNTAGT. The CDR3 region is CASSASREVGELFF. CDR3 nucleotides: TGTGCCAGCAGTGCTTCCAGGGAAGTCGGGGAGCTGTTTTTT.